The 10 T cell receptor beta chains reported below all come from one sample, sequenced in a study of blood T cell repertoires in COVID-19 (dated by TCRdb to 2018 to 2021). The method was the immunoSEQ multiplex PCR assay. The table was pulled from immuneACCESS by TCRdb, which kept in-frame rearrangements only. Such tables lose some clones; where checked, under half of the loss comes from unresolved V genes, and the rest has no known cause. For this sample the table gives 150,000 to 200,000 clones, of which more than 75% were detected only once. The ten most abundant clones make up around a sixth of the sample. The sample comprised PBMCs or T cells enriched from blood (not recorded which). These TCRs come from a woman between 45 and 60 years old with acute COVID-19.

The CDR3 bases are TGTGCCAGTAGGGACGGGGTCCAGAGAGCTTTCTTT. The encoded protein is CASRDGVQRAFF. The gene calls are TRBV19 and TRBJ1-1; no clear D gene. V was clipped by 6 bases and J by 10 bases, with 15 bases between them. The CDR3 length is 12 residues. Germline assignment: CDR1 LNHDA and CDR2 SQIVND (reference sequence).

The chain employs TRBV7-2 and TRBJ1-6; weak D call: TRBD1 (6 bases). The CDR3 contains 14 residues. V lost 8 bases and J 7 bases, leaving 15 bases between the germline ends. Germline-derived CDR1 and CDR2 are SGHTA and FQGNSA. CDR3 in amino acids: CASGQPGGNSPLHF. The CDR3 DNA follows: TGTGCCAGCGGGCAGCCGGGGGGCAATTCACCCCTCCACTTT.

This clone was seen more than once but under ten times. The chain uses TRBV9 and TRBJ2-3; 8 bases are a match to TRBD2. CDR3 length: 18 amino acids. CDR1 is SGDLS, CDR2 YYNGEE, per germline. With V trimmed by 4 bases and J by 4 bases, 17 bases remained unmatched. The DNA of the CDR3 is TGTGCCAGCAGCCCCAGAGGGCCTGGGGCGGGGGGTGCAGATACGCAGTATTTT. Translating gives CASSPRGPGAGGADTQYF.

The chain uses TRBV4-1 and TRBJ2-3; perhaps TRBD2 as D (5 bases). The CDR3 sequence is 16 residues long. Germline assignment: CDR1 MGHRA and CDR2 YSYEKL. Trimming took 4 bases from V and 0 from J, leaving 14 bases between them. The CDR3 DNA is TGCGCCAGCAGCCTAGTCGAGGGCTCTAGCACAGATACGCAGTATTTT. Encoded protein: CASSLVEGSSTDTQYF.

The chain joins TRBV4-3 to TRBJ2-3; 8 bases agree with TRBD2. Germline trimming cut 0 bases from V and 6 bases from J; bases unmatched to any gene: 8. The length of the CDR3 is 16 residues. CDR1 and CDR2 from the germline V gene are LGHNA and YSLEER. The CDR3 region is CASSQDGAGGRDTQYF. The CDR3 nucleotides are TGCGCCAGCAGCCAAGATGGGGCGGGGGGTCGCGATACGCAGTATTTT.

This clone was detected once. The chain has TRBV2 and TRBJ1-2; the match to TRBD1 covers 8 bases. This CDR3 comprises 15 residues. Germline CDR1 SNHLY, CDR2 FYNNEI. The ends lost 11 bases at V and 6 bases at J; junction bases unmatched: 17. CDR3 in amino acids: CAGLRPGTGDNGYTF. CDR3 nucleotide sequence: TGTGCCGGCCTCCGTCCCGGGACAGGTGATAATGGCTACACCTTC. Full variable domain (rest looked up from reference TRBV2 and TRBJ1-2): EPEVTQTPSHQVTQMGQEVILRCVPISNHLYFYWYRQILGQKVEFLVSFYNNEISEKSEIFDDQFSVERPDGSNFTLKIRSTKLEDSAMYFCAGLRPGTGDNGYTFGSGTRLTVV.

This clone was counted between two and nine times. The chain carries TRBV5-6 and TRBJ1-2; D perhaps matches TRBD1 (6 bases). Per the germline V gene, CDR1 is SGHDT and CDR2 is YYEEEE. The CDR3 is 15 amino acids. The germline V and J ends were trimmed by 3 bases and 5 bases, with 17 bases remaining between them. This CDR3 is CASSSTAGERYGYTF. The CDR3 DNA reads TGTGCCAGCAGCTCCACCGCAGGGGAGCGATATGGCTACACCTTC. Supplemented by reference TRBV5-6 and TRBJ1-2, the full variable domain reads DAGVTQSPTHLIKTRGQQVTLRCSPKSGHDTVSWYQQALGQGPQFIFQYYEEEERQRGNFPDRFSGHQFPNYSSELNVNALLLGDSALYLCASSSTAGERYGYTFGSGTRLTVV.

CDR3 sequence: CAISAGGEPKETQYF. In DNA, the CDR3 is TGTGCCATCAGCGCGGGGGGGGAACCTAAAGAGACCCAGTACTTC. V usage is TRBV10-3 and J usage is TRBJ2-5; TRBD2 matches 9 bases. Germline-derived CDR1 and CDR2 are ENHRY and SYGVKD. This CDR3 region has 15 residues. Trimming at V came to 6 bases and at J to 3 bases, leaving 8 bases not matched to a gene.

This sequence joins TRBV6-5 and TRBJ2-1, with D possibly matching TRBD2 (5 bases). The germline CDR1 and CDR2 sequences are MNHEY and SVGAGI. The CDR3 loop spans 13 amino acids. V shed 5 bases and J shed 14 bases, with 19 bases lying between them. The CDR3 DNA reads TGTGCCAGCAGTAAATTTAACCGGGAAGGAGAGTTCTTC. It codes for CASSKFNREGEFF.

This chain links TRBV7-9 with TRBJ2-3, with D possibly being TRBD1 (6 bases). The V gene lost 4 bases and the J gene lost 0 bases, with 8 bases spanning the gap. The CDR3 is 14 residues long. The germline CDR1 and CDR2 sequences are SEHNR and FQNEAQ (reference sequence). In DNA form, the CDR3 reads TGTGCCAGCAGCTCCAGGGGTAGCACAGATACGCAGTATTTT. It specifies CASSSRGSTDTQYF.